This T cell receptor (beta chain) was observed in a study of blood T cells in healthy people across ages. The germline CDR1 and CDR2 sequences are SGHRS and YFSETQ. The CDR3 is made up of 13 amino acids. V was cut by 7 bases and J by 11 bases, with 21 bases left in between. A sample-barcoded 5' primer and a J-beta primer mix were used in a second PCR of roughly 6 to 11 cycles. MiXCR was run by TCRdb on the 5' RACE reads, yielding one entry per CDR3 protein. The sample lists hundreds of thousands of distinct CDR3 sequences, roughly 60% seen once, with roughly a quarter in the top ten. This clonotype appeared a single time.

The chain carries TRBV5-1 and TRBJ2-5; D may match TRBD1 or TRBD2 (5 bases each). This receptor was obtained from a man aged 30-40 years in good health. Material for sequencing was blood. The CDR3 nucleotides read TGCGCCAGCGGCCCCGGGACGAATAGGGAGCAGTACTTC. Translation: CASGPGTNREQYF.